This T cell receptor beta chain is from a study of T cell clones after liver transplantation. Assay: immunoSEQ multiplex PCR; the TCRdb copy retains only in-frame clones and omits some. The data hold around 100,000 clones, with approximately 79% observed a single time. The J segment lost 3 bases and the V segment lost 3 bases, leaving 11 bases of the junction unmatched. CDR1 is LNHNV, CDR2 YYDKDF, per germline (reference sequence). The CDR3 runs 17 residues. This specimen consisted of CD4+ T cells from blood, obtained around 48 months after liver transplant. The chain couples TRBV15 to TRBJ1-2; 9 nucleotides match TRBD1. The receptor was isolated from a human patient who received a liver transplant. Some of the T cells may derive from the graft donor. The CDR3 protein is CATSSTHPRDRDYGYTF. DNA of the CDR3: TGTGCCACCAGCAGCACCCACCCTCGGGACAGGGACTATGGCTACACCTTC.